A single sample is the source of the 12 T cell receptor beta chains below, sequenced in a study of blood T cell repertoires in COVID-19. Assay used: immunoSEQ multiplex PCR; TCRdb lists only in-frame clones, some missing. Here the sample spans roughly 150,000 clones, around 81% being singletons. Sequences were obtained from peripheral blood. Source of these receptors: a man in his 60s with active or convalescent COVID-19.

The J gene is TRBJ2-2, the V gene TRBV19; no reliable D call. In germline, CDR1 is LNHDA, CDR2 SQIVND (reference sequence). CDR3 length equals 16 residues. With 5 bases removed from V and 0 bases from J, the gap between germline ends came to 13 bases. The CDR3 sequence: CASSSFWSTNTGELFF. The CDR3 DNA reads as TGTGCCAGTAGTTCGTTCTGGTCTACGAACACCGGGGAGCTGTTTTTT.

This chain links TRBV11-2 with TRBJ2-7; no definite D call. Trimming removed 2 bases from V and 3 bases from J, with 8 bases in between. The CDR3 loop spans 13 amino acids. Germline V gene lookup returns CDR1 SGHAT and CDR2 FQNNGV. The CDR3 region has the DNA TGTGCCAGCAGCTTATTTCCAGACTACGAGCAGTACTTC. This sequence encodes CASSLFPDYEQYF.

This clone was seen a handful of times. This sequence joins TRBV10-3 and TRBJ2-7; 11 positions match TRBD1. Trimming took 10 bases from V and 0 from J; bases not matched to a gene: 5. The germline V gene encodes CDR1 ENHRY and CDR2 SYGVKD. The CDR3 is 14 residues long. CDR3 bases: TGTGCCACTGCGGGACAGGGGGACTCCTACGAGCAGTACTTC. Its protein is CATAGQGDSYEQYF.

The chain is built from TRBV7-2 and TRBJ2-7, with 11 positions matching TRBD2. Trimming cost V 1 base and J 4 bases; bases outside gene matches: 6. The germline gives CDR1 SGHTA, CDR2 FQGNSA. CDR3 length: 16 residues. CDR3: CASSLDSGLAVYEQYF. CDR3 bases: TGTGCCAGCAGCTTAGATTCGGGACTAGCGGTATACGAGCAGTACTTC.

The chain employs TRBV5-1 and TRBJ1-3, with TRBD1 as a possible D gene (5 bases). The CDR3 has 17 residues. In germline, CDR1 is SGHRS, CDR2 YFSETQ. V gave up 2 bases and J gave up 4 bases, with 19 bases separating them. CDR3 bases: TGCGCCAGCAGCTTTAATCCCAGGGCGGCAGGAGGAAACACCATATATTTT. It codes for CASSFNPRAAGGNTIYF.

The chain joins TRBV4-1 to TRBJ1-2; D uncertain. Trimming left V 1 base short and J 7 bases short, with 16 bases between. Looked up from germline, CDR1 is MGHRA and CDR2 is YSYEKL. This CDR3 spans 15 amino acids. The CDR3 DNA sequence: TGCGCCAGCAGCCAAGTAAACCTCTTAACGGGTGGCTACACCTTC. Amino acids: CASSQVNLLTGGYTF.

The CDR3 region has the DNA TGTGCCAGCAGGAAACAACAGGGTCTTCCCCAGTACTTC. Residues: CASRKQQGLPQYF. The V and J genes are TRBV6-5 and TRBJ2-5; D possibly corresponds to TRBD1 (6 bases). Germline assignment: CDR1 MNHEY and CDR2 SVGAGI. Trimming removed 6 bases at V and 9 bases at J, with 17 bases between. The CDR3 is 13 residues long.

This CDR3 is CASSLFVITGLNTEAFF. The CDR3 bases are TGCGCCAGCAGCTTGTTCGTTATCACAGGTCTCAACACTGAAGCTTTCTTT. V and J are TRBV5-1 and TRBJ1-1; tentative D call: TRBD1 (5 bases). V was pared by 1 base and J by 2 bases, with 18 bases between. The CDR3 loop spans 17 amino acids. Germline CDR1 is SGHRS and CDR2 is YFSETQ.

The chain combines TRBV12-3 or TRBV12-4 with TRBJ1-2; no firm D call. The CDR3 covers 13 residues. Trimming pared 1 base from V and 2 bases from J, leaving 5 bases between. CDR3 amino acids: CASSLGANYGYTF. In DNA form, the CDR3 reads TGTGCCAGCAGTTTAGGAGCGAACTATGGCTACACCTTC.

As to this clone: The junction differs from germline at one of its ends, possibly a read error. DNA for the CDR3: TGTGCCAGCAGACCGACAGGGGGCTATGGACCCCCTCTCTTC. Translation: CASRPTGGYGPPLF. This chain joins TRBV28 and TRBJ2-1; TRBD1 agrees at 10 bases. Germline V CDR1 and CDR2: MDHEN, SYDVKM. This CDR3 has 14 amino acids.

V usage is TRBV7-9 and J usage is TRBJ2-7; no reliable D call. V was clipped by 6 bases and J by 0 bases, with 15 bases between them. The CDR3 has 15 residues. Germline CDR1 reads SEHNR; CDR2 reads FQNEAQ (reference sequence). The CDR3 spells CASSSPGADSYEQYF. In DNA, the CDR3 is TGTGCCAGCAGTTCGCCGGGTGCGGACTCCTACGAGCAGTACTTC.

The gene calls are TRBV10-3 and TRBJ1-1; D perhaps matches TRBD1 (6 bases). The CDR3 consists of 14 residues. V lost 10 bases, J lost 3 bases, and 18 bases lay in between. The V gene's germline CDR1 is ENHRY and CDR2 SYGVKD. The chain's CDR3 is CASTKTGLDTEAFF. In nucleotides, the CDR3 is TGTGCCAGCACGAAGACAGGTCTTGACACTGAAGCTTTCTTT.